This T cell receptor beta chain was found in a study of T cells in Graves' hyperthyroidism and ophthalmopathy. Diagnoses were made from clinical symptoms, serum measures (thyroxine and TRAb), thyroid ultrasound and orbital computed tomography. In its sample, this clonotype was seen many times. V shed 3 bases and J 1 base; nucleotides not matched to a gene: 13. CDR1 is MNHEY and CDR2 is SMNVEV in the germline V gene (reference sequence). The CDR3 is made up of 18 amino acids. Regions amplified from RNA transcripts were the TCR beta CDR3 regions. An initial round of RT-PCR targeting the TCR CDR3 relied on the HTBI primer set. MiXCR, run by TCRdb on the multiplex PCR reads, gives a single entry per CDR3 protein. The data show 300,000 to 500,000 distinct CDR3 sequences, about 14% seen once.

This TCR came from a man in his forties or fifties with Graves' ophthalmopathy. The sequencing input was blood. This rearrangement joins TRBV27 to TRBJ2-7, with TRBD2 identical over 9 bases. The CDR3 DNA follows: TGTGCCAGCAGTTTCCGGCCCCCGGCGGGAGGGGGTTCCTACGAGCAGTACTTC. Translating it yields CASSFRPPAGGGSYEQYF.